The sequence of this T cell receptor (beta chain) was determined in a study of T cells in Graves' hyperthyroidism and ophthalmopathy. Study-level information: Staff took peripheral blood when the initial diagnosis was made, before any treatment began.

V shed 3 bases and J 0 bases; nucleotides not matched to a gene: 2. Germline-derived CDR1 and CDR2 are SGHTA and FQGNSA. The CDR3 covers 15 residues. Every diagnosis used clinical symptoms, serum thyroxine and TRAb, thyroid ultrasound and orbital computed tomography. This clonotype has at least ten counts. The antigen is unknown. TCR beta CDR3 regions were amplified from RNA. HTBI primers were used for first-round RT-PCR of the TCR CDR3. TCRdb analysed the multiplex PCR reads with MiXCR anew, one entry per CDR3 protein. This sample has 500,000 to 650,000 distinct CDR3 sequences; approximately 15% occur once, and the top ten carry about an eighth. Study-level points and caveats: Most clonotypes expanded in thyroid above 0.001 were likewise present in blood.

The sequence was collected from a woman aged 50 to 60 with Graves' ophthalmopathy. Sequencing input: blood. The V gene is TRBV7-2, the J gene TRBJ2-7, with 10 bases fitting TRBD2. This chain's CDR3 is CASSFTSGISYEQYF. Written as DNA, the CDR3 is TGTGCCAGCAGCTTCACTAGCGGGATCTCCTACGAGCAGTACTTC.